The present T cell receptor (beta chain) was sequenced within a study of identical twins (dated by TCRdb to about 2016). Context from the whole study: TCR alpha and beta repertoires from monozygotic twins, unrelated adults of various ages and cord blood were deep-sequenced to test whether fetal clonotypes persist. Replicate twin experiments were performed at different times using different library preparation protocols to rule out contamination.

Broad study findings and their caveats: Because the same donors could not be followed over many years, the conclusions relied on cross-sectional statistical analysis. Fewer insertions were carried by abundant cord blood beta clonotypes; a weaker similar trend was observed in young adult naive repertoires, while no such trend was observed in memory repertoires. The excess sharing between twins in beta out-of-frame sequences was weaker because fewer shared sequences reduced the signal-to-noise ratio. In monozygotic twins, out-of-frame TCR alpha sharing was systematically underestimated by recombination models, although the models agreed with sharing between unrelated individuals. Zero-insertion analyses could be partly confounded by invariant T cells such as MAIT and iNKT, although diverse VJ usage argued against such confounding for most clonotypes. Compared with coincidental sharing between unrelated individuals, out-of-frame TCR alpha sequences shared between twins had an excess of sequences with low generation probability.

The protocol used for the library was 5' RACE. Sequencing was carried out with an Illumina HiSeq 2000. A universal primer binding site was added through template switching, and the final cDNA carried a unique molecular identifier so that TCR cDNA molecules could be counted accurately. Specific primers in the conserved constant-segment region were used to synthesize first-strand cDNA for TCR alpha and beta chains. To control for contamination, each cDNA library was double barcoded with a SMART-Mk sample barcode plus Illumina barcodes. TruSeq adapter sequences along with Illumina sample barcodes were introduced in two successive PCR steps. TCR alpha and beta cDNA libraries were sequenced on the Illumina HiSeq platform with custom primers. Per the original workflow: Raw reads were processed with MiGEC to extract unique molecular identifiers, and MiXCR was used to determine CDR3 positions. For each individual, recombination models were inferred using an EM algorithm with the repgenHMM and IGoR tools. The tcR package in R was used for shared clonotype analysis, with sharing normalized by the product of cloneset sizes. Out-of-frame nonproductive sequences were analyzed to study raw recombination free of thymic and clonal selection effects. TCRdb trimmed public reads at Q25 via fastp, called clones via MiXCR and kept in-frame beta chains. Rows with one shared CDR3 protein collapse into an entry with the most common genes and DNA. Clone size and V and J calls follow TCRdb, not the original study. The sample records 450,000 to 500,000 distinct CDR3 sequences, 13% to 15% of which are singletons. The biggest ten clones account for about 0.97% of the sample.

Comments on this clonotype: There is no known antigen for this receptor. Base quality data are lacking; no much larger clone is found one base away.

From a lookup of the germline V gene, CDR1 and CDR2 are SQVTM and ANQGSEA. The CDR3, from cysteine to phenylalanine, totals 13 residues. The CDR3 DNA has 39 bases and is translated from base 1. A distance of 13 bases separates the germline ends of V and J, which lose 7 bases and 3 bases respectively. Every donor was a healthy Caucasian. Three pairs of female monozygotic twins, all aged about 18 to 30 years, were included in the twin cohort. Positive isolation kits from Invitrogen were used to isolate CD4+ and CD8+ T cell populations. A further study also used this sample, focusing on yellow fever vaccine responses in identical twins. Reported in the second study: The T cell response to vaccination in identical twins was reported by the authors to appear partly convergent and partly personalized. In the study, vaccine-responding T cell clones were precisely tracked in identical twins.

Recombination connected TRBV29-1 to TRBJ2-1; no D gene can be assigned with confidence. The sequence came from a woman younger than 35 in good health. The sequenced sample was CD4+ T cells sorted from blood. The DNA sequence reads TGCAGCGCCCGGTGGGCTAGCTACAATGAGCAGTTCTTC. The resulting protein is CSARWASYNEQFF.